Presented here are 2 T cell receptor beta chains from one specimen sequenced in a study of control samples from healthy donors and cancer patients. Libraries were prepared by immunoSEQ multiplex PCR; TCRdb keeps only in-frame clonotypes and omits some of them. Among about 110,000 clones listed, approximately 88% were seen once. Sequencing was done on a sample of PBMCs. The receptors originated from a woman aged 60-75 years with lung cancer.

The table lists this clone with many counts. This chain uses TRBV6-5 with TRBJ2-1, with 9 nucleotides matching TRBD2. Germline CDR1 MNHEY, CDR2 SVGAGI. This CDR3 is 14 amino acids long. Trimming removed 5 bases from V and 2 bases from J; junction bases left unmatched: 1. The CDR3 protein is CASSIAGAYNEQFF. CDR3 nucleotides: TGTGCCAGCAGTATAGCGGGAGCCTACAATGAGCAGTTCTTC.

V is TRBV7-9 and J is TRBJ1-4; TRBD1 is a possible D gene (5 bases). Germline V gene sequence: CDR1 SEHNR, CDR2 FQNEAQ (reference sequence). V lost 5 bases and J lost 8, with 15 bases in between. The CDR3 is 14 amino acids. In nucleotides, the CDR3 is TGTGCCAGCAGCCCCCGTGGGGGGAACGAAAAACTGTTTTTT. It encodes CASSPRGGNEKLFF.